Listed here are 14 T cell receptor beta chains from one sample, sequenced in a study of blood T cell repertoires in COVID-19. Assay: immunoSEQ multiplex PCR; the TCRdb copy retains only in-frame clones and omits some. The sample lists roughly 300,000 clones; around 90% were seen once. Sequencing input: PBMCs or T cells enriched from blood (not recorded which). Source of these receptors: a woman in her 30s who had recovered from COVID-19.

The chain recombines TRBV29-1 with TRBJ1-5; D remains unclear. The CDR3 contains 12 residues. V lost 4 bases to trimming and J lost 4 bases, with 8 bases between them. Germline V gives CDR1 SQVTM, CDR2 ANQGSEA. The CDR3 loop is CSVGAGNQPQHF. The CDR3 DNA reads TGCAGCGTTGGGGCAGGAAATCAGCCCCAGCATTTT.

This clone was detected only a few times. This chain uses TRBV6-2 or TRBV6-3 with TRBJ1-2, with 9 nucleotides matching TRBD1. The V gene end was trimmed by 6 bases and the J gene end by 5 bases; junction bases not matched to a gene: 7. Germline assignment: CDR1 MNHEY and CDR2 SVGEGT. The CDR3 consists of 14 residues. CDR3 in DNA: TGTGCCAGCAGCCGCGCGGGACAGGGTTATGGCTACACCTTC. Protein product: CASSRAGQGYGYTF.

This chain links TRBV5-4 with TRBJ2-3; maybe TRBD1 (6 bases). This CDR3 comprises 16 residues. V was pared by 0 bases and J by 1 base, with 12 bases between. The V gene's germline CDR1 is SGHNT and CDR2 YYREEE (reference sequence). The CDR3 is CASSLGIAGGTDTQYF. Written as DNA, the CDR3 is TGTGCCAGCAGCTTGGGGATTGCAGGGGGCACAGATACGCAGTATTTT. The full variable domain, completed using reference TRBV5-4 and TRBJ2-3, is ETGVTQSPTHLIKTRGQQVTLRCSSQSGHNTVSWYQQALGQGPQFIFQYYREEENGRGNFPPRFSGLQFPNYSSELNVNALELDDSALYLCASSLGIAGGTDTQYFGPGTRLTVL.

The chain combines TRBV5-5 with TRBJ1-2, with 7 positions matching TRBD1. This CDR3 has 13 amino acids. The germline V gene has CDR1 SGHKS and CDR2 YYEKEE (reference sequence). V lost 2 bases, J lost 7 bases, and 5 bases stayed unmatched. CDR3 sequence reads: CASSLTGDRGYTF. CDR3 DNA sequence: TGTGCCAGCAGCTTAACAGGGGACCGTGGCTACACCTTC.

The rearrangement uses TRBV20-1 and TRBJ2-7; no firm D call. The V end was cut by 6 bases, the J end by 2 bases, with 8 bases between. Germline assignment: CDR1 DFQATT and CDR2 SNEGSKA (reference sequence). This CDR3 comprises 11 residues. CDR3 region: CSARMTYEQYF. DNA for the CDR3: TGCAGTGCCAGGATGACCTACGAGCAGTACTTC.

This clone came up once. This chain uses TRBV19 with TRBJ1-2; TRBD1 might be the D (5 bases). The CDR3 runs 13 residues. V lost 6 bases, J lost 8 bases, and 16 bases lay in between. CDR1 and CDR2 (germline): LNHDA, SQIVND (reference sequence). The DNA of the CDR3 is TGTGCCAGTAGCGCGGGACGTTTGGGGGGCTACACCTTC. Amino acid sequence: CASSAGRLGGYTF.

The CDR3 spells CASSLAGTDNYEQYF. The CDR3 DNA follows: TGTGCCAGCAGCTTAGCCGGGACTGATAATTACGAGCAGTACTTC. The chain combines TRBV11-3 with TRBJ2-7, with D possibly TRBD2 on 6 matching bases. The CDR3 is made up of 15 amino acids. Germline CDR1 and CDR2: SGHNT and YENEEA. Between the trimmed V and J ends, which lost 1 base and 4 bases, there was a span of 14 bases.

This chain connects TRBV4-3 to TRBJ1-2; 10 nucleotides agree with TRBD1. The germline CDR1 and CDR2 sequences are LGHNA and YSLEER. After removal of 2 bases from V and 4 bases from J, the junction contained 7 bases not matched to a gene. The CDR3 is 16 amino acids. The CDR3 reads CASSQPTGTGAYGYTF. CDR3 DNA sequence: TGCGCCAGCAGCCAACCAACCGGGACAGGGGCCTATGGCTACACCTTC.

The chain combines TRBV5-4 with TRBJ1-2; TRBD1 is a possible D gene (5 bases). This CDR3 is built from 15 residues. The germline V and J ends were trimmed by 0 bases and 3 bases, with 12 bases remaining between them. Germline V lookup: CDR1 SGHNT, CDR2 YYREEE (reference sequence). CDR3: CASSLGAGGDYGYTF. The CDR3 bases are TGTGCCAGCAGCTTGGGCGCCGGAGGGGACTATGGCTACACCTTC.

The sample holds one count of this clone. V usage is TRBV7-3 and J usage is TRBJ2-5; TRBD2 matches at 12 bases. CDR3 length: 17 residues. The germline gives CDR1 SGHTA, CDR2 FQGTGA. Losses at the gene ends were 5 bases for V and 5 bases for J; bases not matched to a gene: 12. CDR3 in DNA: TGTGCCAGCAGCCCAGGACTAATGGGACTAGCGGGTGAGACCCAGTACTTC. Its protein is CASSPGLMGLAGETQYF.

The chain is built from TRBV14 and TRBJ1-1; 9 nucleotides match TRBD1. The ends lost 4 bases at V and 4 bases at J; junction bases unmatched: 10. From germline, CDR1 is SGHDN and CDR2 FVKESK. CDR3 length: 16 residues. The chain's CDR3 is CASSLIRQGGGTEAFF. CDR3 DNA sequence: TGTGCCAGCAGCCTAATAAGACAGGGGGGCGGCACTGAAGCTTTCTTT.

V is TRBV4-2 and J is TRBJ2-5; unclear D gene. The CDR3 sequence is 13 residues long. Germline V gene sequence: CDR1 LGHNA, CDR2 YNFKEQ. Trimming pared 2 bases from V and 5 bases from J, leaving 9 bases between. CDR3 loop: CASSQSHEETQYF. The CDR3, as DNA: TGTGCCAGCAGCCAATCTCACGAGGAGACCCAGTACTTC.

The table lists this clone with a few counts. The genes are TRBV7-2 and TRBJ2-7; D may be TRBD2 (6 bases). Germline V lookup: CDR1 SGHTA, CDR2 FQGNSA. With 1 base removed from V and 3 bases from J, the gap between germline ends came to 10 bases. The CDR3 spans 14 residues. The CDR3 is CASSLDRGYYEQYF. The CDR3 coding sequence is TGTGCCAGCAGCTTAGATCGGGGGTACTACGAGCAGTACTTC.

This chain links TRBV4-1 with TRBJ1-1; TRBD1 is a possible D gene (5 bases). This CDR3 spans 16 amino acids. Germline V lookup: CDR1 MGHRA, CDR2 YSYEKL. Trimming took 3 bases from V and 6 from J, leaving 20 bases between them. This chain's CDR3 is CASSHPTWGGVAEAFF. The CDR3 DNA sequence: TGCGCCAGCAGCCATCCCACTTGGGGGGGGGTGGCTGAAGCTTTCTTT.